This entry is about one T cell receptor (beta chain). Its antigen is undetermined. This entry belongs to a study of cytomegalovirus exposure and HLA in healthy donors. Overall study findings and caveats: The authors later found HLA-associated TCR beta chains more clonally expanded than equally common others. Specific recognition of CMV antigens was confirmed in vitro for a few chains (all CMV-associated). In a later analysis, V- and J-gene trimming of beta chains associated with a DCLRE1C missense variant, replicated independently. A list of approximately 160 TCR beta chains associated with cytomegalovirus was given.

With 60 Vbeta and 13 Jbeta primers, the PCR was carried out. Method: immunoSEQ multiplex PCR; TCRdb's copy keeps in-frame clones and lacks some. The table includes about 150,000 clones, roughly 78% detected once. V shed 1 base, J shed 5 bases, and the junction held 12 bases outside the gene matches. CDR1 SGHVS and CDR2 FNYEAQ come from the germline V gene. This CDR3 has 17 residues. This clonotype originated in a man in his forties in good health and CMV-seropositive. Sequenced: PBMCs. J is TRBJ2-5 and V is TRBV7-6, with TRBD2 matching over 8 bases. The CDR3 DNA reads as TGTGCCAGCAGCTTAGTGGGACTAGGTTTTGTTGGGGAGACCCAGTACTTC. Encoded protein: CASSLVGLGFVGETQYF.